Below, 21 T cell receptor beta chains from the same sample are listed, as sequenced in a study of T cell changes during pregnancy in multiple sclerosis. Produced via immunoSEQ multiplex PCR; TCRdb's table is partial and in-frame only. Of 26,000 or so clones listed, about 92% are singletons. Sequencing used peripheral blood, obtained in the first trimester of pregnancy. The receptor source for this set is a female donor in good health, enrolled as a control in a pregnancy study.

In DNA, the CDR3 is TGTGCCAGCAGTGAAGGGGTAACTAGCGGGCATTACAATGAGCAGTTCTTC. Translating it yields CASSEGVTSGHYNEQFF. The chain employs TRBV6-1 and TRBJ2-1; 9 nucleotides agree with TRBD2. With V trimmed by 1 base and J by 4 bases, 8 bases remained unmatched. Germline V gene sequence: CDR1 MNHNS, CDR2 SASEGT. This CDR3 has 17 residues.

This rearrangement joins TRBV7-6 to TRBJ2-7; the match to TRBD1 covers 7 bases. CDR1 and CDR2 from the germline V gene are SGHVS and FNYEAQ. The CDR3 consists of 15 residues. Unmatched junction bases numbered 4, after V lost 1 base and J lost 1 base. Here the CDR3 DNA reads TGTGCCAGCAGCTTAGAGGGGGCAGAATCCTACGAGCAGTACTTC. Its protein is CASSLEGAESYEQYF.

The chain combines TRBV7-8 with TRBJ2-7; TRBD2 matches 13 bases. This CDR3 region has 15 residues. CDR1 is SGHVS, CDR2 FQNEAQ, per germline. V was pared by 5 bases and J by 9 bases, with 10 bases of the junction left unmatched. In DNA, the CDR3 is TGTGCCAGCAGCGCCGGACTAGCGGGGGTCAGGCCGCAGTACTTC. This gives the protein CASSAGLAGVRPQYF. The full variable domain, with the rest looked up from reference TRBV7-8 and TRBJ2-7, is GAGVSQSPRYKVAKRGQDVALRCDPISGHVSLFWYQQALGQGPEFLTYFQNEAQLDKSGLPSDRFFAERPEGSVSTLKIQRTQQEDSAVYLCASSAGLAGVRPQYFGPGTRLTVT.

This clone was counted between two and nine times. The chain joins TRBV25-1 to TRBJ2-1; 15 nucleotides align to TRBD2. Germline V gene data show CDR1 as MGHDK and CDR2 as SYGVNS. The length of the CDR3 is 18 residues. The V and J ends lost 4 bases and 6 bases, in that order; junction bases with no gene match: 10. The CDR3 reads CASSAGLAGGPQLNEQFF. The DNA of the CDR3 is TGTGCCAGCAGTGCGGGACTAGCGGGAGGCCCCCAGCTCAATGAGCAGTTCTTC.

The chain uses TRBV18 and TRBJ2-7, with 9 positions matching TRBD1. The CDR3 loop spans 17 amino acids. Germline-derived CDR1 and CDR2 are KGHSH and LQKENI. J gave up 4 bases and V 0 bases, and 10 bases lay outside the gene matches. The CDR3 coding sequence is TGTGCCAGCTCACCACCAAGGACCGGGACAGGGTTGTACGAGCAGTACTTC. Translating gives CASSPPRTGTGLYEQYF.

CDR3 sequence reads: CATSTVDEQFF. As DNA, the CDR3 is TGTGCCACCAGCACTGTCGATGAGCAGTTCTTC. The genes are TRBV15 and TRBJ2-1; D not resolved. CDR1 and CDR2 (germline): LNHNV, YYDKDF (reference sequence). Between the trimmed V and J ends, which lost 4 bases and 8 bases, there was a span of 6 bases. The CDR3 covers 11 residues.

This chain joins TRBV6-6 and TRBJ2-1, with 11 bases identical to TRBD2. From germline, CDR1 is MNHNY and CDR2 SVGAGI (reference sequence). The CDR3 runs 16 residues. The V segment lost 4 bases and the J segment 4 bases; nucleotides outside the gene matches: 6. The CDR3 nucleotides read TGTGCCAGCAGTTTCGTACTAGCGGGAGCATACAATGAGCAGTTCTTC. Amino acids: CASSFVLAGAYNEQFF.

Only one count was recorded for this clone. The genes are TRBV7-9 and TRBJ2-1; TRBD2 matches 7 bases. Per germline, CDR1 SEHNR and CDR2 FQNEAQ (reference sequence). V shed 5 bases, J shed 4 bases, and the junction held 8 bases outside the gene matches. CDR3 length equals 15 residues. The CDR3 DNA follows: TGTGCCAGCAGCCGCCCTAGCGGAGTTTACAATGAGCAGTTCTTC. Protein product: CASSRPSGVYNEQFF. The full variable domain, with the rest looked up from reference TRBV7-9 and TRBJ2-1, is DTGVSQNPRHKITKRGQNVTFRCDPISEHNRLYWYRQTLGQGPEFLTYFQNEAQLEKSRLLSDRFSAERPKGSFSTLEIQRTEQGDSAMYLCASSRPSGVYNEQFFGPGTRLTVL.

This clone has a single count. CDR3 sequence reads: CASTQGTNQPQHF. For the CDR3, the DNA is TGTGCCAGCACCCAGGGGACAAATCAGCCCCAGCATTTT. The rearrangement links TRBV6-5 to TRBJ1-5; tentative D call: TRBD1 (6 bases). The CDR3 contains 13 residues. V shed 7 bases and J shed 4 bases, with 11 bases lying between them. Germline V gene lookup returns CDR1 MNHEY and CDR2 SVGAGI.

CDR3 amino acids: CASSWRTASASSYEQYF. CDR3 DNA sequence: TGTGCCAGCAGTTGGCGGACGGCTAGCGCGAGCTCCTACGAGCAGTACTTC. The chain employs TRBV27 and TRBJ2-7, with D perhaps matching TRBD2 (6 bases). Germline V lookup: CDR1 MNHEY, CDR2 SMNVEV (reference sequence). Deletions cut 4 bases from V and 0 bases from J, with 19 bases between. The CDR3 contains 17 residues.

This sequence joins TRBV7-9 and TRBJ2-7, with D possibly TRBD1 on 5 matching bases. The CDR3 spans 16 residues. V was clipped by 1 base and J by 5 bases, with 18 bases between them. CDR1 SEHNR and CDR2 FQNEAQ come from the germline V gene (reference sequence). In DNA form, the CDR3 reads TGTGCCAGCAGCTTAGTTTCGGACAAACCAGGCGACGAGCAGTACTTC. Encoded protein: CASSLVSDKPGDEQYF.

The chain combines TRBV19 with TRBJ1-2; the match to TRBD1 covers 7 bases. V was clipped by 3 bases and J by 4 bases; unmatched bases: 2. The CDR3 extends over 13 amino acids. Germline V lookup: CDR1 LNHDA, CDR2 SQIVND (reference sequence). The CDR3 nucleotides read TGTGCCAGTAGTATGGGGACAGTCTATGGCTACACCTTC. Its translation: CASSMGTVYGYTF.

The rearrangement uses TRBV9 and TRBJ2-7; 8 bases agree with TRBD2. This CDR3 is built from 15 residues. Germline trimming cut 5 bases from V and 6 bases from J; bases unmatched to any gene: 13. In germline, CDR1 is SGDLS, CDR2 YYNGEE. This CDR3 reads CASSHPGLEVVEQYF. The CDR3 nucleotides read TGTGCCAGCAGTCACCCGGGACTAGAAGTAGTCGAGCAGTACTTC.

CDR3 nucleotide sequence: TGCGCCAGCAGCTTGGCTAGCGGGGGGGGCTCCTACGAGCAGTACTTC. It encodes CASSLASGGGSYEQYF. This sequence joins TRBV5-1 and TRBJ2-7, with TRBD2 identical over 12 bases. V lost 0 bases, J lost 0 bases, and 1 base stayed unmatched. Germline loops: CDR1 SGHRS, CDR2 YFSETQ. CDR3 size: 16 residues.

V and J are TRBV10-3 and TRBJ2-3, with 8 bases lining up with TRBD2. The germline CDR1 and CDR2 sequences are ENHRY and SYGVKD. This CDR3 has 14 amino acids. V lost 8 bases and J lost 3; bases outside the gene matches: 7. Here the CDR3 reads CAILPGLETDTQYF. The CDR3 nucleotides are TGTGCCATCCTACCGGGACTAGAAACAGATACGCAGTATTTT.

The J gene is TRBJ1-3, the V gene TRBV12-5; D is possibly TRBD1 (6 bases). Germline values: CDR1 LGHNT, CDR2 FRNRAP. CDR3 size: 17 residues. Deletions cut 4 bases from V and 2 bases from J, with 18 bases between. The CDR3 DNA sequence: TGTGCTAGTGGTTCGGTAACCGGGACAACGGCTGGAAACACCATATATTTT. Its translation is CASGSVTGTTAGNTIYF.

This chain links TRBV2 with TRBJ1-1; 10 positions match TRBD1. The junction had 12 bases not matched to a gene; V was cut back by 8 bases and J by 0 bases. The germline gives CDR1 SNHLY, CDR2 FYNNEI. The CDR3 totals 17 residues. Written as DNA, the CDR3 is TGTGCCAGCGGATCTTGGGGGACAGGGGTGATGAACACTGAAGCTTTCTTT. Encoded protein: CASGSWGTGVMNTEAFF.

This rearrangement joins TRBV5-6 to TRBJ2-3, with D unclear. Germline assignment: CDR1 SGHDT and CDR2 YYEEEE. The CDR3 runs to 11 residues. Trimming took off 3 bases at V and 5 bases at J, with 4 bases between the two ends. The CDR3 nucleotides are TGTGCCAGCAGCTCCGGAGATACGCAGTATTTT. Amino acids: CASSSGDTQYF.

This clone was seen more than once but under ten times. The chain employs TRBV28 and TRBJ1-1, with D maybe TRBD1 (5 bases). Deletions cut 4 bases from V and 8 bases from J, with 11 bases between. This CDR3 is 12 amino acids long. CDR1 is MDHEN, CDR2 SYDVKM, per germline. CDR3 in DNA: TGTGCCAGCAGTTGGACAAGGGGCGAAGCTTTCTTT. This gives the protein CASSWTRGEAFF.

V is TRBV6-1 and J is TRBJ1-2, with 7 bases that match TRBD1. Losses at the gene ends were 6 bases for V and 2 bases for J; bases not matched to a gene: 6. The CDR3 is 14 residues long. The germline V gene encodes CDR1 MNHNS and CDR2 SASEGT. Here the CDR3 DNA reads TGTGCCAGCAGCCGGGACAGTTCCAACTATGGCTACACCTTC. The encoded protein is CASSRDSSNYGYTF.

The chain carries TRBV7-6 and TRBJ2-2; 7 bases map to TRBD1. V was pared by 1 base and J by 1 base, with 0 bases of the junction left unmatched. The germline V gene has CDR1 SGHVS and CDR2 FNYEAQ. The CDR3 is made up of 15 amino acids. For the CDR3, the DNA is TGTGCCAGCAGCTTAGGACAGGGGAACACCGGGGAGCTGTTTTTT. Encoded protein: CASSLGQGNTGELFF.